The T cell receptor (beta chain) under discussion was sequenced for a study of CD8+ T cells in alopecia areata. The wider study: Spontaneous alopecia affected the approximately 6-13-month-old C3H/HeJ graft donors, whose skin was transplanted to approximately 7-10-week-old female C3H/HeJ mice.

Overall study results and limits: Affected lesional scalp, above all in alopecia totalis/universalis, was more clonal than normal scalp. Clarity of TCR sharing across patients fell short of that in mice, possibly HLA-related. Resident alphabeta T-cell populations of normal skin are likewise subject to sequencing in scalp samples.

This clone has more than one count but fewer than ten. Its specificity is unknown. Mouse names are used for the genes. The read halts 3 residues ahead of the CDR3 end, with the missing end drawn from the germline J gene. Isolated RNA was reverse transcribed into cDNA used as the sequencing template. Assay: immunoSEQ multiplex PCR; the TCRdb copy retains only in-frame clones and omits some. The sample was found to contain roughly 260,000 clones, and every one recurs. V lost 3 bases and J lost 0, with 7 bases in between. This CDR3 has 15 residues. CDR1 is FNHDT and CDR2 is SITEND in the germline V gene (reference sequence). A panel of CD4, CD8alpha, NKG2D, NKG2ACE and other markers served to sort pooled cutaneous lymph node cells.

The TCR sequence derives from a C3H/HeJ mouse with alopecia areata. The strain's MHC: H2-k. The rearrangement links TRBV19 to TRBJ1-6; TRBD1 is a possible D gene (6 bases). TRBJ1-6 is assigned to the ORF class and has an uncertain function. The sequenced sample consisted of CD4+ T cells sorted from a lymph node. The CDR3 loop reads CASSKQGSYNSPLYF. Partial CDR3 DNA: TGTGCCAGCAGTAAACAGGGTTCCTATAATTCGCCC.